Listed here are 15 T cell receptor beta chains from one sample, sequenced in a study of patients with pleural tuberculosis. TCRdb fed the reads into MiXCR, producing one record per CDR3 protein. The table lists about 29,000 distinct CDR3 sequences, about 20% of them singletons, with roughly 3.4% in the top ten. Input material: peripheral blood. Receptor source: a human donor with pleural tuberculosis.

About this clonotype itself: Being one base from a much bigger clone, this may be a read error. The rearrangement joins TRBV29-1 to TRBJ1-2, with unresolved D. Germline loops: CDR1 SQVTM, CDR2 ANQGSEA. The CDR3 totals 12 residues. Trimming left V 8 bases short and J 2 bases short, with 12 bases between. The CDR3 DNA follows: TGCAGCTTTCGGATCGGGAACTATGGCTACACCTTC. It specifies CSFRIGNYGYTF.

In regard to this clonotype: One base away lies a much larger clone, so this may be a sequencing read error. This chain's CDR3 is CASSQSQGYGRNIQYF. The DNA of the CDR3 is TGTGCCAGCAGCCAGTCACAGGGCTATGGCAGAAACATTCAGTACTTC. The rearrangement joins TRBV3-1 to TRBJ2-4; D perhaps matches TRBD1 (6 bases). This CDR3 has 16 amino acids. V was pared by 3 bases and J by 6 bases, with 18 bases between. Germline V CDR1 and CDR2: LGHDT, YNNKEL (reference sequence).

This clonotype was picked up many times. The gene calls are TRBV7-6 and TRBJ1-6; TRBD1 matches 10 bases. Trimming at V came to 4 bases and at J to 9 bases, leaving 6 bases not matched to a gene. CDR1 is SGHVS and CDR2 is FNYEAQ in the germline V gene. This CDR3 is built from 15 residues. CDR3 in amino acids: CASSSGTGVGSPLHF. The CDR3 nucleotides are TGTGCCAGCAGCTCCGGGACAGGGGTTGGTTCACCCCTCCACTTT.

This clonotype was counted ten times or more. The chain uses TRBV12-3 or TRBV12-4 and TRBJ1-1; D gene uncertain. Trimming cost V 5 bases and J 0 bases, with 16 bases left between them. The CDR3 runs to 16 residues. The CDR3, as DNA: TGTGCCAGCAGTGACTACCCGGGAGACATGAACACTGAAGCTTTCTTT. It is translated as CASSDYPGDMNTEAFF.

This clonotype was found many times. CDR3 DNA: TGTGCCAGCAGCTTGGACTTCACAGATACGCAGTATTTT. It specifies CASSLDFTDTQYF. This chain uses TRBV7-2 with TRBJ2-3; D perhaps matches TRBD2 (5 bases). CDR3 length: 13 residues. Trimming cost V 3 bases and J 2 bases, with 6 bases left between them. CDR1 and CDR2 from the germline V gene are SGHTA and FQGNSA. The full variable domain, completed using reference TRBV7-2 and TRBJ2-3, is GAGVSQSPSNKVTEKGKDVELRCDPISGHTALYWYRQSLGQGLEFLIYFQGNSAPDKSGLPSDRFSAERTGGSVSTLTIQRTQQEDSAVYLCASSLDFTDTQYFGPGTRLTVL.

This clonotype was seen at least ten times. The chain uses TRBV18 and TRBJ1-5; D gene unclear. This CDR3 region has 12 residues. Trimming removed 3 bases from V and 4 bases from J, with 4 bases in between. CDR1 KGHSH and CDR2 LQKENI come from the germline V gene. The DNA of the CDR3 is TGTGCCAGCTCACCCAAAAATCAGCCCCAGCATTTT. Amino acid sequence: CASSPKNQPQHF.

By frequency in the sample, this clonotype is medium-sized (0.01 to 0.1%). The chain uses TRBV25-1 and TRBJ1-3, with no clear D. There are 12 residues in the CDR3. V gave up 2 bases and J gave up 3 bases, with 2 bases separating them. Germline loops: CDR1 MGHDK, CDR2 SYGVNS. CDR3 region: CASSEGGNTIYF. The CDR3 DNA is TGTGCCAGCAGTGAAGGTGGAAACACCATATATTTT. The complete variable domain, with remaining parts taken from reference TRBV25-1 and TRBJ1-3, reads EADIYQTPRYLVIGTGKKITLECSQTMGHDKMYWYQQDPGMELHLIHYSYGVNSTEKGDLSSESTVSRIRTEHFPLTLESARPSHTSQYLCASSEGGNTIYFGEGSWLTVV.

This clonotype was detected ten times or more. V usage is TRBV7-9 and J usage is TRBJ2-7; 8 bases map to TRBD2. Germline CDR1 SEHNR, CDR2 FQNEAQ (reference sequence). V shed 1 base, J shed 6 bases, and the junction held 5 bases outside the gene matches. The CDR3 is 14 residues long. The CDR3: CASSLDSGVSEQYF. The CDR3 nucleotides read TGTGCCAGCAGCTTAGATAGCGGGGTCAGCGAGCAGTACTTC.

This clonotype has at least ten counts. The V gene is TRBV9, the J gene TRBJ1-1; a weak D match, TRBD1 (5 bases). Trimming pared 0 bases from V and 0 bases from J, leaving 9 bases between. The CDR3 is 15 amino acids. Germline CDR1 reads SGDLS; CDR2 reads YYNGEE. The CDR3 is CASSVGRDVNTEAFF. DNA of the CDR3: TGTGCCAGCAGCGTAGGGAGGGACGTGAACACTGAAGCTTTCTTT. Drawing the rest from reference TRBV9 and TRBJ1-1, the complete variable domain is DSGVTQTPKHLITATGQRVTLRCSPRSGDLSVYWYQQSLDQGLQFLIQYYNGEERAKGNILERFSAQQFPDLHSELNLSSLELGDSALYFCASSVGRDVNTEAFFGQGTRLTVV.

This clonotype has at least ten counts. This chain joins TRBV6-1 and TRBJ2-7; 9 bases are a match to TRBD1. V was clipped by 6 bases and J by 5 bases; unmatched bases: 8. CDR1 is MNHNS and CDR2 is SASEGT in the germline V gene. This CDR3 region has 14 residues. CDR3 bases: TGTGCCAGCAGCCCAGACAGGGGGTATAACGAGCAGTACTTC. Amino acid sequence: CASSPDRGYNEQYF.

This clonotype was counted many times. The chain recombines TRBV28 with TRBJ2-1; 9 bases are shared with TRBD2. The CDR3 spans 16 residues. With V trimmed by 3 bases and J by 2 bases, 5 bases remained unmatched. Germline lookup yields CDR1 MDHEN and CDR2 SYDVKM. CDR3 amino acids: CASSFVAGDPYNEQFF. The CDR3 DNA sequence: TGTGCCAGCAGTTTCGTAGCGGGAGACCCCTACAATGAGCAGTTCTTC.

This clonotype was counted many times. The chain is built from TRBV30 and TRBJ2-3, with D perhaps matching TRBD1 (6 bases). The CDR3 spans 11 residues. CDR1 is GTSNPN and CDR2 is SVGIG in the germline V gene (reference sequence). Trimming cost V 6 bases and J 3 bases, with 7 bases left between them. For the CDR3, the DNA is TGTGCCTGTGGGACAACAGATACGCAGTATTTT. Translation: CACGTTDTQYF. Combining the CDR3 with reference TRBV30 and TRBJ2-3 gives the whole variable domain SQTIHQWPATLVQPVGSPLSLECTVEGTSNPNLYWYRQAAGRGLQLLFYSVGIGQISSEVPQNLSASRPQDRQFILSSKKLLLSDSGFYLCACGTTDTQYFGPGTRLTVL.

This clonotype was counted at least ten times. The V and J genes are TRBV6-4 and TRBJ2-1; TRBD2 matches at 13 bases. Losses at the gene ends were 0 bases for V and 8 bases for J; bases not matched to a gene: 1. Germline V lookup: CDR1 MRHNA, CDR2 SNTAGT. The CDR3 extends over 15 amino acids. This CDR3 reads CASSDSTSGGHEQFF. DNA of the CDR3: TGTGCCAGCAGTGACTCGACTAGCGGGGGGCATGAGCAGTTCTTC.

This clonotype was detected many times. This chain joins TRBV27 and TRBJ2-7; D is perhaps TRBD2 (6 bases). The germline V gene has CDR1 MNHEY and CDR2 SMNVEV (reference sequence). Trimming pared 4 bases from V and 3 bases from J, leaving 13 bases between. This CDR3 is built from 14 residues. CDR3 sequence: CASSSAGKGYEQYF. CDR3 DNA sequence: TGTGCCAGCAGTTCGGCGGGGAAAGGCTACGAGCAGTACTTC.

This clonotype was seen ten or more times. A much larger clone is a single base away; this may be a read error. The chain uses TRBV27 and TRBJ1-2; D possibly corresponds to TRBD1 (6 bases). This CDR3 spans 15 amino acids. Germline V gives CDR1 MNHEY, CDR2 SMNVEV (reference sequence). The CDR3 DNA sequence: TGTGCCAGCAGTCCGAGGGGGGCAGCTAACTATGGCTACCCCTTC. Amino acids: CASSPRGAANYGYPF.